What follows describes a single TCR beta chain. Per individual sample, about 10^5 TCR templates were assayed. Method: immunoSEQ multiplex PCR; TCRdb's copy keeps in-frame clones and lacks some. Seen here are over 70,000 clones, 85% to 95% observed once, and the top ten hold roughly 18%. This record comes from a study of siplizumab effects on memory and regulatory T cells. The CDR3 spans 15 residues. Germline V gene lookup returns CDR1 LNHDA and CDR2 SQIVND (reference sequence). After removal of 3 bases from V and 3 bases from J, the junction contained 7 bases not matched to a gene. The receptor's source is a human donor in good health. Sequencing input: CD8+ T cells sorted from blood. This chain links TRBV19 with TRBJ2-7; 8 bases align to TRBD1. CDR3 coding DNA: TGTGCCAGTAGTATTGAAGACAGGGGAAACTACGAGCAGTACTTC. As protein: CASSIEDRGNYEQYF.